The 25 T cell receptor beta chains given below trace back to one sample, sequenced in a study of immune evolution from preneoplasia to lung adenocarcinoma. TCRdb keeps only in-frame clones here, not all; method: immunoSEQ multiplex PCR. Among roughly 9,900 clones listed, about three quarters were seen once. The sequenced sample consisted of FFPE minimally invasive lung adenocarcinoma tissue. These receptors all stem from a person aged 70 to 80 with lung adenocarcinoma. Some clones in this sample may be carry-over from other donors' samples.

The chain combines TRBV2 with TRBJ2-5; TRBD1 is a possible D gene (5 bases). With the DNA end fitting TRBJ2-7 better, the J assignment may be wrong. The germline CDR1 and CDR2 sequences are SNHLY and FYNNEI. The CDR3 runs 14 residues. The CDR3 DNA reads TGTGCCAGCAGTGAGCAGGGTAGCTCCTACGAGCAGTACTTC. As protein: CASSEQGSSYEQYF.

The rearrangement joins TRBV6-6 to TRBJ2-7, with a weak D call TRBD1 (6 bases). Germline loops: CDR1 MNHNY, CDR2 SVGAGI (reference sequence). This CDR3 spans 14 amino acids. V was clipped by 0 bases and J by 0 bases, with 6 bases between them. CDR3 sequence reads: CASSYSGASYEQYF. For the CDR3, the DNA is TGTGCCAGCAGTTACTCGGGGGCCTCCTACGAGCAGTACTTC.

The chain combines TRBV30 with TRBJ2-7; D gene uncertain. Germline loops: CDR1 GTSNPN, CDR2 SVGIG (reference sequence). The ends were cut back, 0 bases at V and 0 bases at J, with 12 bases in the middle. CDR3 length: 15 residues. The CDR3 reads CAWSVAAGASYEQYF. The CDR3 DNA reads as TGTGCCTGGAGTGTGGCGGCAGGCGCCTCCTACGAGCAGTACTTC.

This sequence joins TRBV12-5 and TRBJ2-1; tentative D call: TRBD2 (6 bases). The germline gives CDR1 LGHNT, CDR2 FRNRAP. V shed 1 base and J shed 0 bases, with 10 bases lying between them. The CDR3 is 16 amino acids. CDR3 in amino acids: CASGLDMGGSYNEQFF. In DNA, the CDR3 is TGTGCTAGTGGTTTGGACATGGGGGGCTCCTACAATGAGCAGTTCTTC.

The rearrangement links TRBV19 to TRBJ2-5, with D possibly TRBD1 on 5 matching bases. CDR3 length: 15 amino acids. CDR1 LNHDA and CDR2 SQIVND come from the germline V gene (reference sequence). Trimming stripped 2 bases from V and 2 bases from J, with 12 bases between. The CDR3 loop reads CASSIPGQGQETQYF. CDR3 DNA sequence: TGTGCCAGTAGTATACCCGGGCAGGGTCAAGAGACCCAGTACTTC.

CDR3 DNA sequence: TGTGCCAGCAGCTTGCAGAGCGATCGCGACAATGAGCAGTTCTTC. This encodes CASSLQSDRDNEQFF. The V and J genes are TRBV7-9 and TRBJ2-1; D remains unclear. V lost 3 bases and J 5 bases, leaving 14 bases between the germline ends. Germline CDR1 is SEHNR and CDR2 is FQNEAQ (reference sequence). This CDR3 is 15 amino acids long. Looking up the rest from reference TRBV7-9 and TRBJ2-1 gives the full variable domain: DTGVSQNPRHKITKRGQNVTFRCDPISEHNRLYWYRQTLGQGPEFLTYFQNEAQLEKSRLLSDRFSAERPKGSFSTLEIQRTEQGDSAMYLCASSLQSDRDNEQFFGPGTRLTVL.

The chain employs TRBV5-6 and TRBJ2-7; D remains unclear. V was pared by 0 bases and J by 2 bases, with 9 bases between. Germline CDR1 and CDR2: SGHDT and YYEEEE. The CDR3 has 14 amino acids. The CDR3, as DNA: TGTGCCAGCAGCTTGGGTACGGGCCCCTACGAGCAGTACTTC. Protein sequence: CASSLGTGPYEQYF.

CDR3 amino acids: CASMGRGGSDTQYF. The CDR3 bases are TGTGCCAGCATGGGGCGGGGGGGCTCAGATACGCAGTATTTT. The V call is TRBV11-2, the J call TRBJ2-3, with 9 bases fitting TRBD2. The ends lost 7 bases at V and 4 bases at J; junction bases unmatched: 6. Germline CDR1 SGHAT, CDR2 FQNNGV. This CDR3 has 14 residues.

The CDR3 DNA reads as TGCGCCAGCAGTGATCTTCAAAACACAGATACGCAGTATTTT. The encoded protein is CASSDLQNTDTQYF. V is TRBV10-2 and J is TRBJ2-3; D is ambiguous. CDR3 size: 14 residues. Germline-derived CDR1 and CDR2 are WSHSY and SAAADI. V lost 3 bases, J lost 2 bases, and 9 bases lay in between.

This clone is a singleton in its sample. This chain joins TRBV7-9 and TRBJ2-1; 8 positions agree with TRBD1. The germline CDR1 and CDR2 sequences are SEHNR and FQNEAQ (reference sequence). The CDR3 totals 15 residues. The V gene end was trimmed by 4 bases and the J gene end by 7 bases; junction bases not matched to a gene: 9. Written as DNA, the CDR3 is TGTGCCAGCAGCTCGACAGGGGTGCCTAGTAATGAGCAGTTCTTC. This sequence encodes CASSSTGVPSNEQFF.

The CDR3 here is CASSQDGDRTEAFF. CDR3 coding DNA: TGTGCCAGCAGCCAAGATGGGGATAGAACTGAAGCTTTCTTT. The chain combines TRBV14 with TRBJ1-1; D is unclear. CDR1 is SGHDN and CDR2 is FVKESK in the germline V gene. The CDR3 is 14 residues long. V gave up 0 bases and J gave up 5 bases, with 10 bases separating them.

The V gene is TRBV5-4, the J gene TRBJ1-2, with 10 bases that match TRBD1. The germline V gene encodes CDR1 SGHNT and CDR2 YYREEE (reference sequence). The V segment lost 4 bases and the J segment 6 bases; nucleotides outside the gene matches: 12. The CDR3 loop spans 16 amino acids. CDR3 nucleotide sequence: TGTGCCAGCAGCACCCGGGACAGGGGAGGCGAGGATGGCTACACCTTC. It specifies CASSTRDRGGEDGYTF.

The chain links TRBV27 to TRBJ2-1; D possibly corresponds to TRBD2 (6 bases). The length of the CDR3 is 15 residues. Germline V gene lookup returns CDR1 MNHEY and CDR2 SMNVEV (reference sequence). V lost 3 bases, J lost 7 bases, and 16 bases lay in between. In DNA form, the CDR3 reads TGTGCCAGCAGTTTCCTGGGACTCGGAACTAATGAGCAGTTCTTC. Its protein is CASSFLGLGTNEQFF.

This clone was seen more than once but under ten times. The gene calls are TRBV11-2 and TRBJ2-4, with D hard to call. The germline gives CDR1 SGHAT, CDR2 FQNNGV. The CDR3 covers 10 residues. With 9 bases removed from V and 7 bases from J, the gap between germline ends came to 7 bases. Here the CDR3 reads CASSSNIQYF. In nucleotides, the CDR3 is TGTGCCAGTTCTTCGAACATTCAGTACTTC.

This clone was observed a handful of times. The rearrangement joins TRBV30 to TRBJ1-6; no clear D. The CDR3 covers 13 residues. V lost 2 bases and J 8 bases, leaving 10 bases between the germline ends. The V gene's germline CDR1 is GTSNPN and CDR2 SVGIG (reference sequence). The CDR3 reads CAWSRQADSPLHF. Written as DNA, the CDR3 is TGTGCCTGGAGTCGGCAAGCAGATTCACCCCTCCACTTT.

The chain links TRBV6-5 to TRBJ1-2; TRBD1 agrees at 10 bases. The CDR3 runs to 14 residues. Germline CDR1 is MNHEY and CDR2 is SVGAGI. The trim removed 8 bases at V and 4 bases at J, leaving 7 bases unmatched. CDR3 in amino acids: CASHGTGASYGYTF. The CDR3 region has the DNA TGTGCCAGCCACGGGACAGGGGCTTCCTATGGCTACACCTTC.

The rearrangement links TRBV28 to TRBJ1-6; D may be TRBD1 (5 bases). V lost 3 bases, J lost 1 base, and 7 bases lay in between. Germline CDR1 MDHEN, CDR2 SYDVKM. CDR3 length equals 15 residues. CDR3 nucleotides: TGTGCCAGCAGTTTGGGGGTTTCCTATAATTCACCCCTCCACTTT. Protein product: CASSLGVSYNSPLHF.

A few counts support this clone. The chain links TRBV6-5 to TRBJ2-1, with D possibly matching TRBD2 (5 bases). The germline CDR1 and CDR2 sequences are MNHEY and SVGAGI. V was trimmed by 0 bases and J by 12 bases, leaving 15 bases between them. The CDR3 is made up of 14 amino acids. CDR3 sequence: CASSYSTQAAVQFF. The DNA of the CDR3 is TGTGCCAGCAGTTACTCGACCCAAGCGGCGGTGCAGTTCTTC.

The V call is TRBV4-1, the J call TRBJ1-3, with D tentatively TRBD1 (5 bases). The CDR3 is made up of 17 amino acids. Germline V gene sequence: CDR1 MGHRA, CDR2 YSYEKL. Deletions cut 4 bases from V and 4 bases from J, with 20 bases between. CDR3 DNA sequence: TGCGCCAGCAGCCCCCTACCGACAGTCACTACGGGAAACACCATATATTTT. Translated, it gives CASSPLPTVTTGNTIYF.

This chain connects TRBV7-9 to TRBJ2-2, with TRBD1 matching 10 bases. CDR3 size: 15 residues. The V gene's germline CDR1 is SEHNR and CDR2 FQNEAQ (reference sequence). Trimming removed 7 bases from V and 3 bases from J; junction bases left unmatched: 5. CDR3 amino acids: CASTRGTGDTGELFF. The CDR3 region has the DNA TGTGCCAGCACGCGGGGGACAGGGGACACCGGGGAGCTGTTTTTT.

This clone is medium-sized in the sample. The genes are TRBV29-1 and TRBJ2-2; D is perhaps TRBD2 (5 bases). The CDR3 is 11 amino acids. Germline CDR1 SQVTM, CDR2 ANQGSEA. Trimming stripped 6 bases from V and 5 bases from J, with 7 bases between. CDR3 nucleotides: TGCAGCGTCGGGGTAACCGGGGAGCTGTTTTTT. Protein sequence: CSVGVTGELFF.

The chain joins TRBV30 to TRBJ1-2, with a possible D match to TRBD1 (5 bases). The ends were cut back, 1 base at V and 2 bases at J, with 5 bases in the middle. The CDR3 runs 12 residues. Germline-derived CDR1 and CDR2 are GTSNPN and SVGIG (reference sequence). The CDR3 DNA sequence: TGTGCCTGGAGTGAGGGGAACTATGGCTACACCTTC. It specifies CAWSEGNYGYTF.

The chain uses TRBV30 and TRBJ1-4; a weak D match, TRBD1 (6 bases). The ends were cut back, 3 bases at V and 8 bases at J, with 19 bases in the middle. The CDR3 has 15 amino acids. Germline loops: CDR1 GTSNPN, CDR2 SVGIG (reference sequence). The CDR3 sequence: CAWREGLGAGEKLFF. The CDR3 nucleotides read TGTGCCTGGAGAGAGGGGTTGGGGGCGGGAGAAAAACTGTTTTTT. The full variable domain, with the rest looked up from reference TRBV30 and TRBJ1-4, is SQTIHQWPATLVQPVGSPLSLECTVEGTSNPNLYWYRQAAGRGLQLLFYSVGIGQISSEVPQNLSASRPQDRQFILSSKKLLLSDSGFYLCAWREGLGAGEKLFFGSGTQLSVL.

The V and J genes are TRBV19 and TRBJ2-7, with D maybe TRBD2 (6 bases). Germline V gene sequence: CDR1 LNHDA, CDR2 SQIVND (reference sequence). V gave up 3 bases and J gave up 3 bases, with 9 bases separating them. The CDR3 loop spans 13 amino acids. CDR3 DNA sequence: TGTGCCAGTAGTATGCGGCGGGACTACGAGCAGTACTTC. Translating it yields CASSMRRDYEQYF.

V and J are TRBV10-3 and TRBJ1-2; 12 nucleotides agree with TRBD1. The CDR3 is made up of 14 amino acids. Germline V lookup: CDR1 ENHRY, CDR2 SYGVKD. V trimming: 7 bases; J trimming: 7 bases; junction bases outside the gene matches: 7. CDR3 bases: TGTGCCATCAACCCGGGACAGGGGGCCTCTGGCTACACCTTC. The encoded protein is CAINPGQGASGYTF.